This T cell receptor (beta chain) originates from a study of T cell responses to AZD1222 COVID-19 vaccine. Sequencing was performed with immunoSEQ multiplex PCR; in TCRdb, only in-frame clones are kept and a portion is missing. This table holds 110,000 to 150,000 clones, about 86% found once. V trimming: 3 bases; J trimming: 8 bases; junction bases outside the gene matches: 6. The CDR3 runs to 13 residues. The sequencing used peripheral blood, collected on day 0 of AZD1222 vaccination. This chain uses TRBV12-3 or TRBV12-4 with TRBJ1-2; 7 bases fit TRBD1. The TCR sequence derives from an adult in good health. In nucleotides, the CDR3 is TGTGCCAGCAGTTTCGAGGGGGCGCGAGGCTACACCTTC. Translating it yields CASSFEGARGYTF.